This T cell receptor beta chain was sequenced in a study of blood T cell repertoires in COVID-19 (dated by TCRdb to the early 2020s). For the study in its entirety: Collaborator samples came from the United States, Italy and Spain and covered acute and convalescent phases of COVID-19. The prospective study material was composed of cDNA or gDNA derived from T cells, B-cell-depleted T cells, or PBMCs. The dataset comprised deeply sampled blood TCRbeta repertoires from subjects exposed to, actively infected with, or recovered from COVID-19. A freely available public database, intended as a resource for researchers studying the immune response to SARS-CoV-2, is where the repertoires were released. Samples came from the ongoing ImmuneRACE study (first 160 participants) plus 1,254 subjects from 6 global collaborators. Nearly every sample came with metadata listing a de-identified subject ID, COVID-19 status, age in years and sex. HLA class I and class II types, where available, came from metadata supplied by the sample provider rather than from assay-based typing.

The immunoSEQ Assay, a bias-controlled multiplex PCR, was used to amplify TCRbeta CDR3 regions from genomic DNA. As for the original processing: Within the assay, amplification of reference gene primers was used to estimate how many nucleated cells each sample contained. To quantify the absolute abundance of each unique TCRbeta CDR3 rearrangement, sequence reads were collapsed and filtered. For each sample, productive Simpson clonality was calculated as the square root of Simpson's diversity index across productive rearrangements. TCRdb provides this immuneACCESS table in a form limited to in-frame rearrangements. Some clones are lacking; in checked studies, under half of them reflect an unresolved V gene, and why the rest are absent is not known. D and trimming were read from the DNA, whereas the V and J calls and clone size are those reported in that table. In all, the sample holds around 340,000 clones, and approximately 90% of those were seen once. Just under 4% of the sample belongs to the ten largest clones.

This clone was recorded only once. This clone's antigen is unknown. Per-base qualities were not stored, and no clone one base away is much larger. The study at large found these results: Clinical and demographic metadata were provided uncurated, with the amount varying by source and participant.

V is trimmed back by 6 bases and J by 2 bases, and the junction contains 6 bases that no gene match accounts for. CDR1 and CDR2 are drawn from the germline V gene: MNHEY, SVGAGI. The cysteine opens and the phenylalanine closes a CDR3 of 15 amino acids. Here the CDR3 DNA is all that survives: 45 bases in frame from base 1. At one collaborating source in Seattle, patients were enrolled during active infection and were followed longitudinally through the course of disease. Collaborating institutions collected whole blood in K2EDTA tubes following their own protocols. Collaborator samples were shipped for TCRbeta analysis as frozen whole blood, isolated PBMCs, or DNA extracted from either sample type.

This TCR was recovered from a woman aged 60-70 years with COVID-19, enrolled during active disease. Sequencing was done on a sample of peripheral blood. Recombination connected TRBV6-5 to TRBJ2-7; TRBD2 agrees with 11 junctional bases. The sequenced DNA is TGTGCCAGCAGGCCTACTAGCGGGGGAGCCTACGAGCAGTACTTC. Its protein reads: CASRPTSGGAYEQYF.